This T cell receptor beta chain is from a study of blood T cell repertoires in COVID-19. Across the study: Both acute and convalescent COVID-19 samples were obtained from the United States, Italy and Spain. Nucleic acid was either cDNA or gDNA, and it came from T cells, B-cell-depleted T cells, or PBMCs.

Trimming shortened V by 1 base and J by 1 base, and 11 bases separated the two germline ends. Germline assignment: CDR1 SGHAT and CDR2 FQNNGV. The CDR3 is made up of 16 amino acids. This clone was found a few times. Per the study methods: Scientists estimated how many nucleated cells there were by amplifying reference gene primers. Clones were sequenced by immunoSEQ multiplex PCR, and TCRdb holds only the in-frame ones, with some missing. D and trimming come from the DNA, and the V and J calls and clone size come from that table. Among tens of thousands of clones listed, roughly nine tenths were seen once.

This TCR was sampled from a human donor with active COVID-19. The donor label of this sample is uncertain. This chain uses TRBV11-2 with TRBJ2-4, with D possibly TRBD2 on 5 matching bases. The material sequenced was peripheral blood. The CDR3 DNA reads TGTGCCAGCAGCTTAGGTTCGGGAACGGCCAAAAACATTCAGTACTTC. It yields the protein CASSLGSGTAKNIQYF.